These 9 T cell receptor beta chains were all obtained from the same sample, sequenced in a study of identifying expanded T cells in peripheral blood. The assay was immunoSEQ multiplex PCR, and TCRdb's table has in-frame clones only and misses some. The table records more than 95,000 clones, over 65% of them present only once. The specimen was blood. The receptors stem from a person aged 18 to 69 in good health.

This clone was counted a few times. V usage is TRBV29-1 and J usage is TRBJ2-2, with 10 bases fitting TRBD1. Germline trimming cut 5 bases from V and 7 bases from J; bases unmatched to any gene: 4. The V gene's germline CDR1 is SQVTM and CDR2 ANQGSEA. The CDR3 length is 13 residues. The CDR3 protein is CSVMTGGGGELFF. DNA of the CDR3: TGCAGCGTTATGACAGGGGGCGGCGGGGAGCTGTTTTTT.

The rearrangement uses TRBV10-2 and TRBJ1-5, with unresolved D. V lost 4 bases, J lost 9 bases, and 10 bases lay in between. This CDR3 is 12 amino acids long. CDR1 is WSHSY and CDR2 is SAAADI in the germline V gene. CDR3 region: CASSVSDLPQHF. The DNA for the CDR3 is TGCGCCAGCAGTGTTTCAGACTTGCCCCAGCATTTT.

The chain joins TRBV5-4 to TRBJ2-5; TRBD2 matches 7 bases. This CDR3 has 17 residues. Germline CDR1 and CDR2: SGHNT and YYREEE (reference sequence). With 0 bases clipped from V and 0 bases from J, the junction kept 8 bases outside the gene matches. CDR3 DNA sequence: TGTGCCAGCAGCTTGGCCCGGGCGGGGGATAACCAAGAGACCCAGTACTTC. Translated, it gives CASSLARAGDNQETQYF. Combining the CDR3 with reference TRBV5-4 and TRBJ2-5 gives the whole variable domain ETGVTQSPTHLIKTRGQQVTLRCSSQSGHNTVSWYQQALGQGPQFIFQYYREEENGRGNFPPRFSGLQFPNYSSELNVNALELDDSALYLCASSLARAGDNQETQYFGPGTRLLVL.

This chain links TRBV9 with TRBJ1-1; a weak D match, TRBD1 (6 bases). Trimming took 0 bases from V and 5 from J, leaving 14 bases between them. Germline CDR1 SGDLS, CDR2 YYNGEE. CDR3 length: 15 residues. CDR3 protein: CASSVDGGRGTEAFF. In nucleotides, the CDR3 is TGTGCCAGCAGCGTAGATGGGGGCAGGGGAACTGAAGCTTTCTTT.

The rearrangement joins TRBV6-1 to TRBJ1-2; D call uncertain. V was shortened by 3 bases and J by 4 bases, with 12 bases between the two germline ends. This CDR3 is 14 amino acids long. Germline-derived CDR1 and CDR2 are MNHNS and SASEGT. The CDR3 nucleotides are TGTGCCAGCAGTGACCAGGTCTGGAGCTATGGCTACACCTTC. Translating it yields CASSDQVWSYGYTF.

V gene TRBV5-1 combines with J gene TRBJ2-7; 7 bases match TRBD1. This CDR3 has 15 residues. Germline CDR1 and CDR2: SGHRS and YFSETQ. V trimming: 4 bases; J trimming: 0 bases; junction bases outside the gene matches: 7. CDR3 sequence (DNA): TGCGCCAGCAGCCCCGGACAGGAGGCCTCCTACGAGCAGTACTTC. Translating gives CASSPGQEASYEQYF.

J is TRBJ1-4 and V is TRBV5-1, with a weak D call TRBD1 (5 bases). Germline CDR1 SGHRS, CDR2 YFSETQ. The CDR3 loop spans 14 amino acids. V shed 4 bases and J shed 8 bases, with 15 bases lying between them. This CDR3 reads CASSGARGDEKLFF. Here the CDR3 DNA reads TGCGCCAGCAGCGGGGCTAGAGGGGACGAAAAACTGTTTTTT.

The chain recombines TRBV7-8 with TRBJ2-5; 8 bases match TRBD1. The end of the DNA aligns better with TRBJ2-7, so the J call may be wrong. The CDR3 has 13 residues. The germline gives CDR1 SGHVS, CDR2 FQNEAQ. In DNA, the CDR3 is TGTGCCAGCAGCCGCAGGGGGCAGTACGAGCAGTACTTC. Residues: CASSRRGQYEQYF.

The genes are TRBV4-1 and TRBJ1-3, with 7 nucleotides matching TRBD1. Germline CDR1 reads MGHRA; CDR2 reads YSYEKL. The CDR3 spans 13 residues. The junction had 3 bases not matched to a gene; V was cut back by 8 bases and J by 2 bases. The CDR3 spells CASSTGPGNTIYF. CDR3 nucleotides: TGCGCCAGCTCGACAGGGCCTGGAAACACCATATATTTT.